This T cell receptor (beta chain) derives from a study of blood T cell repertoires in COVID-19. Sequenced by immunoSEQ multiplex PCR; TCRdb stores in-frame clones only, minus some. The table records 240,000 or so clones, approximately 80% of them present only once. The sequence came from a woman of 80 years or more with acute or convalescent COVID-19. The sample taken for sequencing was peripheral blood.

DNA of the CDR3: TGTGCCAGCAGCTTAGATAAGGGGGATACGCAGTATTTT. Translating gives CASSLDKGDTQYF. V and J are TRBV7-2 and TRBJ2-3; TRBD1 is a possible D gene (5 bases). Germline assignment: CDR1 SGHTA and CDR2 FQGNSA. The ends were cut back, 1 base at V and 6 bases at J, with 8 bases in the middle. CDR3 size: 13 residues.